The 28 T cell receptor beta chains listed next were all sequenced from one sample in a study of blood T cells in healthy people across ages. A sample-barcoded 5' primer and a J-beta primer mix were used in a second PCR of roughly 6 to 12 cycles. TCRdb redid the calling of the 5' RACE reads with MiXCR, one entry per CDR3 protein. The sample lists 600,000 or so distinct CDR3 sequences, 45% to 55% seen once, with approximately 25% in the top ten. The sample taken for sequencing was blood. Source of these receptors: an older man in good health.

The J gene is TRBJ1-1, the V gene TRBV28; no reliable D call. CDR3 size: 12 residues. Deletions cut 4 bases from V and 3 bases from J, with 6 bases between. CDR1 is MDHEN and CDR2 is SYDVKM in the germline V gene. The DNA for the CDR3 is TGTGCCAGCAGTTCGAGCCACACTGAAGCTTTCTTT. The encoded protein is CASSSSHTEAFF.

The J gene is TRBJ2-7, the V gene TRBV20-1; D gene uncertain. The end of the DNA fits TRBJ2-5 better, so the J call may be wrong. The germline CDR1 and CDR2 sequences are DFQATT and SNEGSKA (reference sequence). This CDR3 contains 12 residues. Written as DNA, the CDR3 is TGCAGTGCTAGGGCCCCTGGAGAGACCCAGTACTTC. Protein product: CSARAPGETQYF.

This clonotype showed up many times. The chain has TRBV6-6 and TRBJ2-1; 10 bases are shared with TRBD2. V was pared by 6 bases and J by 7 bases, with 9 bases of the junction left unmatched. The CDR3 covers 15 residues. Germline V gives CDR1 MNHNY, CDR2 SVGAGI (reference sequence). The DNA for the CDR3 is TGTGCCAGCAGACCCCCTAGCGGGAGTAGGAATGAGCAGTTCTTC. It encodes CASRPPSGSRNEQFF.

This sequence joins TRBV14 and TRBJ2-7; D is tentatively TRBD1 or TRBD2 (5 bases each). Deletions cut 0 bases from V and 6 bases from J, with 12 bases between. From germline, CDR1 is SGHDN and CDR2 FVKESK. The length of the CDR3 is 14 residues. The CDR3 nucleotides read TGTGCCAGCAGCCAAGATATAGGGACGGGCGAGCAGTACTTC. Encoded protein: CASSQDIGTGEQYF.

The chain has TRBV25-1 and TRBJ2-1; D not certain. This CDR3 contains 15 residues. Trimming cost V 1 base and J 4 bases, with 11 bases left between them. Germline CDR1 is MGHDK and CDR2 is SYGVNS. CDR3 bases: TGTGCCAGCAGTGAATCCATCCCCGGGTACAATGAGCAGTTCTTC. It encodes CASSESIPGYNEQFF.

The chain is built from TRBV7-3 and TRBJ2-5, with D perhaps matching TRBD1 (6 bases). Germline V gene data show CDR1 as SGHTA and CDR2 as FQGTGA. The CDR3 runs to 15 residues. Trimming took 4 bases from V and 4 from J, leaving 16 bases between them. The CDR3: CASSSSGTKLETQYF. The CDR3 DNA is TGTGCCAGCAGCTCTTCCGGGACAAAGTTAGAGACCCAGTACTTC.

J is TRBJ2-3 and V is TRBV7-2; 11 bases align to TRBD2. V shed 6 bases and J 4 bases; nucleotides not matched to a gene: 9. The CDR3 contains 16 residues. Germline V gene lookup returns CDR1 SGHTA and CDR2 FQGNSA. CDR3 coding DNA: TGTGCCAGCAGGTCACTAGCGGGAGTCAGGGCAGATACGCAGTATTTT. Protein sequence: CASRSLAGVRADTQYF.

The rearrangement uses TRBV29-1 and TRBJ1-2; tentatively, D is TRBD1 (6 bases). V dropped 3 bases and J dropped 4 bases, with 9 bases sitting between them. Germline assignment: CDR1 SQVTM and CDR2 ANQGSEA. The CDR3 runs 12 residues. Here the CDR3 DNA reads TGCAGCGTTGAGAGGGGGTCCTATGGCTACACCTTC. Protein sequence: CSVERGSYGYTF.

This clonotype appeared a few times. The rearrangement joins TRBV7-9 to TRBJ2-3, with 11 nucleotides matching TRBD1. V lost 5 bases and J lost 2; bases outside the gene matches: 12. CDR1 is SEHNR and CDR2 is FQNEAQ in the germline V gene (reference sequence). The CDR3 runs to 18 residues. CDR3 sequence reads: CASSTDRGLGIITDTQYF. CDR3 DNA sequence: TGTGCCAGCAGCACGGACAGGGGGCTAGGTATCATCACAGATACGCAGTATTTT.

This clonotype was seen only once. The chain links TRBV20-1 to TRBJ2-3; 10 bases fit TRBD1. The junction had 7 bases not matched to a gene; V was cut back by 3 bases and J by 1 base. Germline-derived CDR1 and CDR2 are DFQATT and SNEGSKA (reference sequence). CDR3 length equals 16 residues. CDR3 coding DNA: TGCAGTGCTAGCCGCTTCGGGACAGGGGGCACAGATACGCAGTATTTT. It is translated as CSASRFGTGGTDTQYF.

This clonotype was detected a few times. The chain carries TRBV12-3 or TRBV12-4 and TRBJ2-3; TRBD2 aligns across 7 bases. The junction had 9 bases not matched to a gene; V was cut back by 6 bases and J by 3 bases. The CDR3 loop spans 15 amino acids. The CDR3 sequence: CASRPGGRGTDTQYF. The DNA for the CDR3 is TGTGCCAGCAGACCCGGTGGGCGGGGGACAGATACGCAGTATTTT.

The chain couples TRBV20-1 to TRBJ1-6; 11 nucleotides align to TRBD1. CDR1 and CDR2 (germline): DFQATT, SNEGSKA (reference sequence). With V trimmed by 0 bases and J by 9 bases, 1 base remained unmatched. The CDR3 has 14 amino acids. The CDR3 reads CSAREDRGRSPLHF. DNA of the CDR3: TGCAGTGCTAGAGAGGACAGGGGGCGTTCACCCCTCCACTTT.

This clonotype was picked up many times. V and J are TRBV7-9 and TRBJ2-1; 10 positions match TRBD2. V was clipped by 4 bases and J by 7 bases; unmatched bases: 7. This CDR3 is built from 15 residues. Germline CDR1 and CDR2: SEHNR and FQNEAQ (reference sequence). CDR3 sequence (DNA): TGTGCCAGCAGCTATCTAGCGGGGGTATCGAATGAGCAGTTCTTC. Amino acid sequence: CASSYLAGVSNEQFF.

The chain joins TRBV9 to TRBJ2-3; TRBD2 aligns across 7 bases. J was trimmed by 3 bases and V by 7 bases; bases with no gene match: 14. CDR3 size: 16 residues. Germline loops: CDR1 SGDLS, CDR2 YYNGEE. The CDR3 region is CASSFLEGGPTDTQYF. In DNA, the CDR3 is TGTGCCAGCTCCTTTCTTGAGGGAGGGCCGACAGATACGCAGTATTTT.

This clonotype showed up just a few times. The rearrangement joins TRBV6-1 to TRBJ1-6, with 9 bases lining up with TRBD1. The V gene's germline CDR1 is MNHNS and CDR2 SASEGT. Unmatched junction bases numbered 14, after V lost 6 bases and J lost 5 bases. The CDR3 sequence is 18 residues long. The CDR3 DNA follows: TGTGCCAGCAGGACCGGGACAGGGCTGGGGTGGGATAATTCACCCCTCCACTTT. This translates into CASRTGTGLGWDNSPLHF.

A few counts support this clonotype. The chain is built from TRBV20-1 and TRBJ2-7; D is possibly TRBD1 (6 bases). The V gene lost 6 bases and the J gene lost 2 bases, with 11 bases spanning the gap. The CDR3 has 12 residues. Germline V gene lookup returns CDR1 DFQATT and CDR2 SNEGSKA (reference sequence). This chain's CDR3 is CSARTVTYEQYF. CDR3 bases: TGCAGTGCGAGGACAGTCACCTACGAGCAGTACTTC.

This chain's CDR3 is CASISGTGEETQYF. DNA of the CDR3: TGTGCCAGCATCTCCGGGACAGGGGAAGAGACCCAGTACTTC. This rearrangement joins TRBV28 to TRBJ2-5, with 10 bases matching TRBD1. After removal of 7 bases from V and 3 bases from J, the junction contained 5 bases not matched to a gene. The CDR3 is 14 amino acids. Germline assignment: CDR1 MDHEN and CDR2 SYDVKM.

This clonotype showed up just once. A much larger clone differs from this one at a single base, so this may be a read error. The chain recombines TRBV6-5 with TRBJ2-5, with D possibly TRBD2 on 6 matching bases. The V end was cut by 7 bases, the J end by 11 bases, with 20 bases between. Per the germline V gene, CDR1 is MNHEY and CDR2 is SVGAGI. CDR3 length equals 13 residues. CDR3 bases: TGTGCCAGCACCCGCACGGGGAGGAATGAGCAGTACTTC. This translates into CASTRTGRNEQYF.

This chain uses TRBV18 with TRBJ1-4; no definite D call. There are 14 residues in the CDR3. Germline V gene data show CDR1 as KGHSH and CDR2 as LQKENI. Trimming took 3 bases from V and 4 from J, leaving 9 bases between them. CDR3 DNA: TGTGCCAGCTCACCGAGGCAGAATAATGAAAAACTGTTTTTT. The encoded protein is CASSPRQNNEKLFF.

This clonotype was seen a few times. The chain carries TRBV20-1 and TRBJ2-7, with TRBD2 matching 8 bases. This CDR3 has 14 residues. CDR1 DFQATT and CDR2 SNEGSKA come from the germline V gene (reference sequence). V lost 3 bases, J lost 3 bases, and 7 bases stayed unmatched. The CDR3 bases are TGCAGTGCTAGTGCAAGCGGGAGTTTCTACGAGCAGTACTTC. Its translation is CSASASGSFYEQYF.

The chain couples TRBV20-1 to TRBJ2-3; 10 bases match TRBD1. The CDR3 has 14 residues. The J segment lost 1 base and the V segment lost 6 bases, leaving 4 bases of the junction unmatched. Germline V gives CDR1 DFQATT, CDR2 SNEGSKA (reference sequence). The CDR3, as DNA: TGCAGTGCAGCCGGGACAGGGGGCACAGATACGCAGTATTTT. It is translated as CSAAGTGGTDTQYF.

The chain joins TRBV12-3 or TRBV12-4 to TRBJ2-5; D gene unclear. V was trimmed by 6 bases and J by 0 bases, leaving 20 bases between them. The CDR3 spans 17 residues. CDR3 in amino acids: CASSSELTSIHQETQYF. The CDR3 nucleotides are TGTGCCAGCAGCTCCGAATTGACCAGTATTCACCAAGAGACCCAGTACTTC.

The V gene is TRBV29-1, the J gene TRBJ2-5, with a weak D call TRBD1 (5 bases). The ends were cut back, 4 bases at V and 1 base at J, with 10 bases in the middle. The germline gives CDR1 SQVTM, CDR2 ANQGSEA. The CDR3 covers 13 residues. CDR3 sequence reads: CSVGNRFQETQYF. The CDR3 nucleotides read TGCAGCGTTGGTAACAGGTTCCAAGAGACCCAGTACTTC.

This clonotype was detected once. The rearrangement uses TRBV20-1 and TRBJ1-1; TRBD1 might be the D (6 bases). There are 13 residues in the CDR3. Germline V gene data show CDR1 as DFQATT and CDR2 as SNEGSKA (reference sequence). The V end was cut by 6 bases, the J end by 1 base, with 12 bases between. The CDR3 DNA is TGCAGTGCCACGGGGGCCGCGAACACTGAAGCTTTCTTT. Residues: CSATGAANTEAFF.

The rearrangement uses TRBV7-9 and TRBJ1-3; D is unclear. The CDR3 totals 15 residues. The germline V gene has CDR1 SEHNR and CDR2 FQNEAQ (reference sequence). V was shortened by 0 bases and J by 0 bases, with 6 bases between the two germline ends. The CDR3 sequence: CASSLAGNSGNTIYF. Here the CDR3 DNA reads TGTGCCAGCAGCTTAGCTGGGAACTCTGGAAACACCATATATTTT.

V and J are TRBV20-1 and TRBJ1-2, with 8 bases fitting TRBD1. With 6 bases clipped from V and 5 bases from J, the junction kept 20 bases outside the gene matches. CDR3 length: 17 amino acids. Germline CDR1 and CDR2: DFQATT and SNEGSKA (reference sequence). CDR3 protein: CSAERPGQAMSQYGYTF. The CDR3 DNA sequence: TGCAGTGCAGAAAGGCCGGGACAGGCAATGTCCCAATATGGCTACACCTTC.

V is TRBV20-1 and J is TRBJ2-4; TRBD1 aligns across 8 bases. Germline values: CDR1 DFQATT, CDR2 SNEGSKA (reference sequence). V trimming: 6 bases; J trimming: 8 bases; junction bases outside the gene matches: 9. This CDR3 comprises 13 residues. CDR3 bases: TGCAGTGCCCCGGGACAGGTTTCGGACATTCAGTACTTC. The encoded protein is CSAPGQVSDIQYF.

Ten or more counts support this clonotype. The J gene is TRBJ1-2, the V gene TRBV9; D unresolved. This CDR3 region has 13 residues. Trimming removed 0 bases at V and 2 bases at J, with 5 bases between. Looked up from germline, CDR1 is SGDLS and CDR2 is YYNGEE. Here the CDR3 DNA reads TGTGCCAGCAGCGTAGGGACGAACTATGGCTACACCTTC. Translating it yields CASSVGTNYGYTF.